This T cell receptor (beta chain) was sequenced in a study of OX40 agonist ivuxolimab in advanced cancers. Profiled with immunoSEQ multiplex PCR; TCRdb holds only in-frame clones, not every one. The sample holds about 70,000 clones; around 82% are singletons and the top ten take 5% to 6%. This clone was counted a few times. The V and J ends lost 2 bases and 0 bases respectively, with 9 bases between them. Germline V CDR1 and CDR2: SGHRS, YFSETQ. This CDR3 is 14 amino acids long. Material: CD4+ or CD8+ T cells sorted from blood, obtained in a trial of the OX40 agonist ivuxolimab. This receptor was obtained from an adult with an advanced solid tumor such as melanoma, head and neck, liver or kidney cancer. This chain uses TRBV5-1 with TRBJ2-7; a weak D match, TRBD1 (6 bases). For the CDR3, the DNA is TGCGCCAGCAGCTTCGACAGGCGCTCCTACGAGCAGTACTTC. It encodes CASSFDRRSYEQYF. Together with reference TRBV5-1 and TRBJ2-7, the CDR3 gives the full variable domain: KAGVTQTPRYLIKTRGQQVTLSCSPISGHRSVSWYQQTPGQGLQFLFEYFSETQRNKGNFPGRFSGRQFSNSRSEMNVSTLELGDSALYLCASSFDRRSYEQYFGPGTRLTVT.